These 8 T cell receptor beta chains were sequenced from one sample in a study of cytomegalovirus exposure and HLA in healthy donors. The study ran its PCR with 60 Vbeta and 13 Jbeta primers. Produced via immunoSEQ multiplex PCR; TCRdb's table is partial and in-frame only. This repertoire includes around 200,000 clones. The material sequenced was PBMCs. All receptors derive from a girl aged 2 to 10 in good health and CMV-seropositive.

V is TRBV29-1 and J is TRBJ1-2; 7 nucleotides agree with TRBD1. The CDR3 extends over 14 amino acids. Germline V CDR1 and CDR2: SQVTM, ANQGSEA. V lost 1 base to trimming and J lost 8 bases; unmatched junction nucleotides: 10. The CDR3 nucleotides are TGCAGCGTTGAAGGGAGAACAGGGGTTCTCGGCTACACCTTC. Protein: CSVEGRTGVLGYTF. The whole variable domain, filled in from reference TRBV29-1 and TRBJ1-2, reads SAVISQKPSRDICQRGTSLTIQCQVDSQVTMMFWYRQQPGQSLTLIATANQGSEATYESGFVIDKFPISRPNLTFSTLTVSNMSPEDSSIYLCSVEGRTGVLGYTFGSGTRLTVV.

The J gene is TRBJ2-1, the V gene TRBV2, with D perhaps TRBD2 (5 bases). The V gene's germline CDR1 is SNHLY and CDR2 FYNNEI. The CDR3 covers 14 residues. Trimming shortened V by 5 bases and J by 3 bases, and 11 bases separated the two germline ends. The CDR3 DNA reads as TGTGCCAGCAGTTTTCTCCGGGACTACAATGAGCAGTTCTTC. Translating gives CASSFLRDYNEQFF. Full variable domain (rest looked up from reference TRBV2 and TRBJ2-1): EPEVTQTPSHQVTQMGQEVILRCVPISNHLYFYWYRQILGQKVEFLVSFYNNEISEKSEIFDDQFSVERPDGSNFTLKIRSTKLEDSAMYFCASSFLRDYNEQFFGPGTRLTVL.

The gene calls are TRBV19 and TRBJ1-1; D call uncertain. The CDR3 sequence is 13 residues long. V was clipped by 0 bases and J by 10 bases, with 12 bases between them. The V gene's germline CDR1 is LNHDA and CDR2 SQIVND (reference sequence). The CDR3 bases are TGTGCCAGTAGTATAGATCAATTCGGAGGAGCTTTCTTT. Translation: CASSIDQFGGAFF.

This rearrangement joins TRBV4-1 to TRBJ2-1; 14 bases fit TRBD2. From germline, CDR1 is MGHRA and CDR2 YSYEKL. Trimming at V came to 3 bases and at J to 9 bases, leaving 10 bases not matched to a gene. CDR3 length: 17 residues. Written as DNA, the CDR3 is TGCGCCAGCAGCCAGGCGGGACTAGCGGGAGAGGTTGGTGAGCAGTTCTTC. Residues: CASSQAGLAGEVGEQFF.

V gene TRBV10-3 combines with J gene TRBJ2-3; TRBD2 matches 13 bases. V lost 10 bases, J lost 2 bases, and 9 bases stayed unmatched. The CDR3 has 16 amino acids. In germline, CDR1 is ENHRY, CDR2 SYGVKD. CDR3 coding DNA: TGTGCCACGTCCTCGGGACTAGCGGGGATCACAGATACGCAGTATTTT. It specifies CATSSGLAGITDTQYF.

The chain has TRBV2 and TRBJ1-5; no firm D call. CDR1 and CDR2 from the germline V gene are SNHLY and FYNNEI. V lost 3 bases and J lost 4, with 4 bases in between. The CDR3 consists of 12 residues. CDR3 protein: CASSDGNQPQHF. In nucleotides, the CDR3 is TGTGCCAGCAGTGACGGGAATCAGCCCCAGCATTTT. The full variable domain, rest sourced from reference TRBV2 and TRBJ1-5, is EPEVTQTPSHQVTQMGQEVILRCVPISNHLYFYWYRQILGQKVEFLVSFYNNEISEKSEIFDDQFSVERPDGSNFTLKIRSTKLEDSAMYFCASSDGNQPQHFGDGTRLSIL.

The chain uses TRBV7-3 and TRBJ2-2; weak D call: TRBD2 (6 bases). The CDR3 loop spans 16 amino acids. V shed 0 bases and J shed 9 bases, with 17 bases lying between them. The germline V gene encodes CDR1 SGHTA and CDR2 FQGTGA. This CDR3 reads CASSLTSGIPGRELFF. For the CDR3, the DNA is TGTGCCAGCAGCTTAACTAGCGGAATCCCCGGCCGGGAGCTGTTTTTT.

The chain couples TRBV20-1 to TRBJ2-5; 8 bases match TRBD2. V shed 7 bases and J 3 bases; nucleotides not matched to a gene: 1. From germline, CDR1 is DFQATT and CDR2 SNEGSKA (reference sequence). The CDR3 has 11 residues. In nucleotides, the CDR3 is TGCAGTGAACTAGCGGAAGAGACCCAGTACTTC. Protein sequence: CSELAEETQYF.